These 10 T cell receptor beta chains were all obtained from the same sample, sequenced in a study of T cells in narcolepsy (dated by TCRdb to about 2018). Libraries were built with the immunoSEQ multiplex PCR assay. As stored in TCRdb, this immuneACCESS dataset retains in-frame rearrangements with V and J assigned. A fraction of the clones does not appear; measured against another copy, unresolved V genes explain less than half of the discrepancy, and the remainder lacks a known reason. This sample is represented by some 33,000 clones; about nine tenths of them were singletons. More than 0.95% of the sample is held by the ten biggest clonotypes. The sequenced sample consisted of CD45RA- memory CD4+ T cells from PBMCs. The cell subset or site label on this specimen signifies: memory T cells sorted ex vivo from peripheral blood. These receptors were collected from a human donor with narcolepsy.

V is TRBV4-3 and J is TRBJ2-1; 10 bases agree with TRBD2. The CDR3 contains 18 residues. Germline CDR1 is LGHNA and CDR2 is YSLEER. V shed 0 bases and J 4 bases; nucleotides not matched to a gene: 9. CDR3 loop: CASSQDRSGGAQYNEQFF. The CDR3 DNA is TGCGCCAGCAGCCAAGATCGGAGCGGGGGGGCCCAATACAATGAGCAGTTCTTC.

The chain is built from TRBV4-1 and TRBJ1-6; TRBD1 matches 7 bases. V was pared by 6 bases and J by 0 bases, with 8 bases of the junction left unmatched. CDR3 length: 17 residues. Germline values: CDR1 MGHRA, CDR2 YSYEKL. CDR3 amino acids: CASRKGQASSYNSPLHF. The CDR3 region has the DNA TGCGCCAGCAGGAAAGGACAGGCGAGCTCCTATAATTCACCCCTCCACTTT.

The J gene is TRBJ1-5, the V gene TRBV6-5; D remains ambiguous. This CDR3 is 13 amino acids long. V gave up 4 bases and J gave up 3 bases, with 7 bases separating them. Germline V gives CDR1 MNHEY, CDR2 SVGAGI. The CDR3 DNA reads as TGTGCCAGCAGTTCCATGAACAATCAGCCCCAGCATTTT. Its protein is CASSSMNNQPQHF.

The chain joins TRBV7-7 to TRBJ1-6; D remains ambiguous. This CDR3 region has 13 residues. Germline V CDR1 and CDR2: SSHAT, FNYEAQ (reference sequence). V was shortened by 6 bases and J by 7 bases, with 10 bases between the two germline ends. The CDR3 here is CASSRGPNSPLHF. The CDR3 bases are TGTGCCAGCAGTCGTGGCCCCAATTCACCCCTCCACTTT.

The chain employs TRBV10-3 and TRBJ1-6, with TRBD1 matching over 7 bases. The CDR3 extends over 13 amino acids. V trimming: 4 bases; J trimming: 7 bases; junction bases outside the gene matches: 1. Germline V CDR1 and CDR2: ENHRY, SYGVKD. The CDR3 nucleotides are TGTGCCATCAGTGGGGACAGAAATTCACCCCTCCACTTT. Its translation: CAISGDRNSPLHF.

The gene calls are TRBV10-3 and TRBJ2-2; TRBD1 matches 9 bases. CDR1 ENHRY and CDR2 SYGVKD come from the germline V gene. The CDR3 is 17 amino acids. After removal of 7 bases from V and 6 bases from J, the junction contained 15 bases not matched to a gene. The DNA of the CDR3 is TGTGCCATCAACGGTTTTGAGGGACAGGGAACCGCCGGGGAGCTGTTTTTT. Amino acid sequence: CAINGFEGQGTAGELFF.

The chain links TRBV7-2 to TRBJ2-7; 7 positions match TRBD2. Germline V lookup: CDR1 SGHTA, CDR2 FQGNSA. With V trimmed by 6 bases and J by 7 bases, 3 bases remained unmatched. This CDR3 has 11 amino acids. CDR3 DNA sequence: TGTGCCAGCAGTACGGGGGGTGAGCAGTACTTC. Protein sequence: CASSTGGEQYF.

This clone occurred a few times. This sequence joins TRBV28 and TRBJ2-7; D possibly corresponds to TRBD1 (6 bases). Germline V gene lookup returns CDR1 MDHEN and CDR2 SYDVKM. The CDR3 consists of 14 residues. V was pared by 6 bases and J by 2 bases, with 14 bases between. CDR3 protein: CASRTMGATYEQYF. In DNA, the CDR3 is TGTGCCAGCAGGACCATGGGGGCAACCTACGAGCAGTACTTC.

The chain combines TRBV6-5 with TRBJ1-2, with 7 bases matching TRBD1. Germline V CDR1 and CDR2: MNHEY, SVGAGI. The CDR3 has 13 residues. The J segment lost 6 bases and the V segment lost 9 bases, leaving 10 bases of the junction unmatched. The CDR3 here is CASARTGPNGYTF. The DNA of the CDR3 is TGTGCCAGTGCCAGGACAGGACCCAATGGCTACACCTTC.

This sequence joins TRBV7-8 and TRBJ1-4; possibly TRBD1 for D (5 bases). V dropped 5 bases and J dropped 7 bases, with 17 bases sitting between them. The CDR3 length is 15 residues. Looked up from germline, CDR1 is SGHVS and CDR2 is FQNEAQ. The CDR3 bases are TGTGCCAGCAGCCCCGGGGCCCTGGGAAGTGAAAAACTGTTTTTT. It yields the protein CASSPGALGSEKLFF.